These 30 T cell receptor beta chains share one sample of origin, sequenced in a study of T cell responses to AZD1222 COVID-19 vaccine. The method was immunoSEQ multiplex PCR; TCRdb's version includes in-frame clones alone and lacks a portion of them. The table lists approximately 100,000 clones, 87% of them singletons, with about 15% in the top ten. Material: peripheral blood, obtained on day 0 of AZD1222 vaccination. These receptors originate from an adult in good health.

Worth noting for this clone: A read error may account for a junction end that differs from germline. The CDR3 here is CASSRTLGDRLDF. For the CDR3, the DNA is TGTGCCAGCAGTCGAACACTTGGGGATAGACTTGATTTC. The chain has TRBV6-5 and TRBJ2-7; D unclear. The CDR3 loop spans 13 amino acids. Germline V gene sequence: CDR1 MNHEY, CDR2 SVGAGI.

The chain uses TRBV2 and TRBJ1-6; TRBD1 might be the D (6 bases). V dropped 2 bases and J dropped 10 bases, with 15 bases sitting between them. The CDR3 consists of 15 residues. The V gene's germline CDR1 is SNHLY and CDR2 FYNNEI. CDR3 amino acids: CASSELGAGSSPLHF. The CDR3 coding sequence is TGTGCCAGCAGTGAACTGGGGGCCGGCTCCTCACCCCTCCACTTT.

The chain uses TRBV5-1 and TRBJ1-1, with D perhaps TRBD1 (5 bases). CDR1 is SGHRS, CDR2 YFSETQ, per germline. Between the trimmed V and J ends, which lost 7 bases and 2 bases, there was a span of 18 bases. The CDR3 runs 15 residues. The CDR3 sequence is CASSGGVNPNTEAFF. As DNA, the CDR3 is TGCGCCAGCTCCGGGGGGGTCAACCCAAACACTGAAGCTTTCTTT.

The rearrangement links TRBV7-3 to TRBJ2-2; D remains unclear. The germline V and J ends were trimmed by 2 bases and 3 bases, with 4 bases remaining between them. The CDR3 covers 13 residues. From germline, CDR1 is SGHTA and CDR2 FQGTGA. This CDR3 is CASSLLDTGELFF. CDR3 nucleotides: TGTGCCAGCAGCTTACTAGACACCGGGGAGCTGTTTTTT. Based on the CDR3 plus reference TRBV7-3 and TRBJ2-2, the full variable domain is GAGVSQTPSNKVTEKGKYVELRCDPISGHTALYWYRQSLGQGPEFLIYFQGTGAADDSGLPNDRFFAVRPEGSVSTLKIQRTERGDSAVYLCASSLLDTGELFFGEGSRLTVL.

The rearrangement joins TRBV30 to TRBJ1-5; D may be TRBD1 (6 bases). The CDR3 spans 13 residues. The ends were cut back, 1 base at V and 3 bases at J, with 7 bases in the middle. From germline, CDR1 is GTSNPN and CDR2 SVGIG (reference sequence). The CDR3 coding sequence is TGTGCCTGGAGTGGACAGGCCAATCAGCCCCAGCATTTT. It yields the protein CAWSGQANQPQHF.

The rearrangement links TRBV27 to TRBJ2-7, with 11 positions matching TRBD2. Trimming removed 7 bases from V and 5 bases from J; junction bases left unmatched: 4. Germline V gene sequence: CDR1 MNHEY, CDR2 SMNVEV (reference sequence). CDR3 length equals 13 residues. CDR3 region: CASTASGRNEQYF. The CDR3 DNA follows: TGTGCCAGCACGGCTAGCGGGAGGAACGAGCAGTACTTC.

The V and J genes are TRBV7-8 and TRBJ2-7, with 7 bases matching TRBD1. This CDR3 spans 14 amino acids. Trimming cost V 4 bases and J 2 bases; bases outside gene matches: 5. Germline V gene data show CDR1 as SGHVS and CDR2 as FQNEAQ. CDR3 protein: CASSSTGQAYEQYF. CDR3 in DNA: TGTGCCAGCAGCTCCACCGGACAGGCCTACGAGCAGTACTTC.

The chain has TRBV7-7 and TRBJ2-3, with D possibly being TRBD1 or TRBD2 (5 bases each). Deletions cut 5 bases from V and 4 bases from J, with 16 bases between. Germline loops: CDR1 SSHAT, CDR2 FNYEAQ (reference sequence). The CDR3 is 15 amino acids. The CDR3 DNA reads TGTGCCAGCAGCCCAAATGGGGCCGGGGCAGATACGCAGTATTTT. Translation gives CASSPNGAGADTQYF.

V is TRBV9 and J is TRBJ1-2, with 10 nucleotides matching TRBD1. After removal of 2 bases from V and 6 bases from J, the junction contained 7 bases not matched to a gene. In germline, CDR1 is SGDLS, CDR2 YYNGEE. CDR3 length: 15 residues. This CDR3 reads CASSVDRDRGNGYTF. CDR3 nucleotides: TGTGCCAGCAGCGTCGACCGGGACAGGGGAAATGGCTACACCTTC.

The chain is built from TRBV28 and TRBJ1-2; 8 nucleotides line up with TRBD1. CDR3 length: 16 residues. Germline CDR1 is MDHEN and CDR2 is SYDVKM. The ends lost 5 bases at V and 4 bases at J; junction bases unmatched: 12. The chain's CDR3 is CASSTPGGAGFYGYTF. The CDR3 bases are TGTGCCAGCAGTACACCAGGGGGCGCTGGTTTCTATGGCTACACCTTC.

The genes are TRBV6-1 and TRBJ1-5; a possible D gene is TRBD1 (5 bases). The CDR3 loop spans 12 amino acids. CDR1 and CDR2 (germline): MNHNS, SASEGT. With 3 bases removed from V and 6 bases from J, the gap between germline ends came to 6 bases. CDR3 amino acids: CASSDGGQPQHF. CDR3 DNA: TGTGCCAGCAGTGATGGGGGTCAGCCCCAGCATTTT.

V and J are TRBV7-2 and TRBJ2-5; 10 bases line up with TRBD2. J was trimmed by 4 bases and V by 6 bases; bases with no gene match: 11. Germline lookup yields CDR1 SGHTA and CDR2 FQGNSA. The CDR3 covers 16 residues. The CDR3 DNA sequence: TGTGCCAGCAGACCTAGACTAGCGGGTGGATCAGAGACCCAGTACTTC. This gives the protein CASRPRLAGGSETQYF.

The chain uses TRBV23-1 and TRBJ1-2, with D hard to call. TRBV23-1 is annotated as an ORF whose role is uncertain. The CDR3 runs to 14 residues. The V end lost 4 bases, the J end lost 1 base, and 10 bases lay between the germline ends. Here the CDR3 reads CASSLDGFNYGYTF. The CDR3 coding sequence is TGCGCCAGCAGTCTGGACGGATTTAACTATGGCTACACCTTC.

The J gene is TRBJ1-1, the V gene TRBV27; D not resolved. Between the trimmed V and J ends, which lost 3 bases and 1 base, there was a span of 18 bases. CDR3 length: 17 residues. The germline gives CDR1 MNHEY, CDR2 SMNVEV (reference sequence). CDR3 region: CASSLGKRTYWNTEAFF. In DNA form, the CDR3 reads TGTGCCAGCAGTTTGGGGAAACGGACCTATTGGAACACTGAAGCTTTCTTT.

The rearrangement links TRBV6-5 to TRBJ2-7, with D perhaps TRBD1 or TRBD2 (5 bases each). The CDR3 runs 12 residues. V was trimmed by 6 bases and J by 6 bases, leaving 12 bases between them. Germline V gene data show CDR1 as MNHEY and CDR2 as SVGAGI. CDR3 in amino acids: CASSHGGSEQYF. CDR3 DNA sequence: TGTGCCAGCAGCCATGGGGGATCCGAGCAGTACTTC.

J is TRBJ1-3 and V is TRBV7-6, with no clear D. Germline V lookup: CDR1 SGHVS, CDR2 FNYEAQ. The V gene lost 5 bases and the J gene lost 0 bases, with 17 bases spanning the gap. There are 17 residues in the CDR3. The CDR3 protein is CASSDQATSHSGNTIYF. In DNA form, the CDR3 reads TGTGCCAGCAGCGACCAAGCGACATCTCACTCTGGAAACACCATATATTTT.

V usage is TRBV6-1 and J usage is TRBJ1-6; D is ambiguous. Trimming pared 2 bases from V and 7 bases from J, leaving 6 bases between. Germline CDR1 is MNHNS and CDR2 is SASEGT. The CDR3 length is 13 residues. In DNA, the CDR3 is TGTGCCAGCAGTGAACGAGGGAATTCACCCCTCCACTTT. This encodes CASSERGNSPLHF.

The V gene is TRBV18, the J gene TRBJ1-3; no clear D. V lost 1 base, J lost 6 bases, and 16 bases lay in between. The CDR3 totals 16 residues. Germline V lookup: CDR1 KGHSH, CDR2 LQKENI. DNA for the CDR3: TGTGCCAGCTCACCACGGTTCGGGCAGGTCGAAAACACCATATATTTT. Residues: CASSPRFGQVENTIYF.

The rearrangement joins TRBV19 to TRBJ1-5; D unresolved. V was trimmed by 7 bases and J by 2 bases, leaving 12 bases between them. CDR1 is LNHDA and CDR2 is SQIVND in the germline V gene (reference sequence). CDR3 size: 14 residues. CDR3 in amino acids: CASKRQSGNQPQHF. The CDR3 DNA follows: TGTGCCAGTAAGCGTCAATCCGGCAATCAGCCCCAGCATTTT.

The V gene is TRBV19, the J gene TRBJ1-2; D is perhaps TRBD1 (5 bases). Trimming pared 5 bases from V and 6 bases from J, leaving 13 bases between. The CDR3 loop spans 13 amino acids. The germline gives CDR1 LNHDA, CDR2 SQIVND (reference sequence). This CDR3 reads CASSRGGSDGYTF. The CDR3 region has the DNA TGTGCCAGTAGTCGGGGGGGGTCTGATGGCTACACCTTC.

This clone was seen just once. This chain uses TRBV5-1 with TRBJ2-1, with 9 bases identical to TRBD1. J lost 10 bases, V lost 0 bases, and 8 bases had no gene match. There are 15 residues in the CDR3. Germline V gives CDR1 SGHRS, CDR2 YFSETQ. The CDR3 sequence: CASSLEQGAGREQFF. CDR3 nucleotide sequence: TGCGCCAGCAGCTTGGAACAGGGGGCAGGCAGGGAGCAGTTCTTC.

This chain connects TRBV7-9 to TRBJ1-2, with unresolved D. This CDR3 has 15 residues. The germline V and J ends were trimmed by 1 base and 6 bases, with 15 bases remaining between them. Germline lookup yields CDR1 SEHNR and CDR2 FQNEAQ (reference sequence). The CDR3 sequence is CASSLERDRSDGYTF. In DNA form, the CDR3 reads TGTGCCAGCAGCTTAGAGCGGGATAGATCGGATGGCTACACCTTC.

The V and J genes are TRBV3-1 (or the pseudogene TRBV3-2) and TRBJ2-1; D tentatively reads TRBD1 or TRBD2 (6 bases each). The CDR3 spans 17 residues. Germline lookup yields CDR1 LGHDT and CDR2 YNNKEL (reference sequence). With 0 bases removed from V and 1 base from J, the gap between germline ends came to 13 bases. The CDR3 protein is CASSQDSGGRSYNEQFF. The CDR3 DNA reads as TGTGCCAGCAGCCAAGATAGTGGGGGGCGGTCCTACAATGAGCAGTTCTTC.

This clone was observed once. CDR3 region: CATVWEGTEAFF. CDR3 DNA sequence: TGTGCCACCGTTTGGGAGGGCACTGAAGCTTTCTTT. The V gene is TRBV6-5, the J gene TRBJ1-1; no clear D. CDR1 and CDR2 from the germline V gene are MNHEY and SVGAGI. Trimming removed 10 bases from V and 4 bases from J, with 13 bases in between. The CDR3 covers 12 residues.

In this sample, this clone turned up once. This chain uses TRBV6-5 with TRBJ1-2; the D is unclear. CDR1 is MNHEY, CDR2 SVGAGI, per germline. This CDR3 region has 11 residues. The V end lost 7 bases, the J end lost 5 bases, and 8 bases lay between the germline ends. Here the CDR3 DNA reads TGTGCCAGCAACGGCGTTTATGGCTACACCTTC. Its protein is CASNGVYGYTF.

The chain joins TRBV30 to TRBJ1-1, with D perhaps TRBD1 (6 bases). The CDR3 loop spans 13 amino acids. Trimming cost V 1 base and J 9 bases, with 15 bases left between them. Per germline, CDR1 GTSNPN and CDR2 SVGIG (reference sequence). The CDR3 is CAWSAGGGLKAFF. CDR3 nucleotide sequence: TGTGCCTGGAGTGCGGGGGGCGGCCTAAAAGCTTTCTTT.

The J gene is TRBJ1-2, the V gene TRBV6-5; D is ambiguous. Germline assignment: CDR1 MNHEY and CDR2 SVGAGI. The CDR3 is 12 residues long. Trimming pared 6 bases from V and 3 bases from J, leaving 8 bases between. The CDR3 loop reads CASRGRDYGYTF. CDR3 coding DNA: TGTGCCAGCAGGGGGAGGGACTATGGCTACACCTTC.

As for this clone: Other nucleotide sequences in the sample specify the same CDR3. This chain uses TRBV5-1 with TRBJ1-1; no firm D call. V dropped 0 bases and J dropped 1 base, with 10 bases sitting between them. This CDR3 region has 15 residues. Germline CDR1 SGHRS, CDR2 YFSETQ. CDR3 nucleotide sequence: TGCGCCAGCAGCTTGGAATCACTCAAGAACACTGAAGCTTTCTTT. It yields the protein CASSLESLKNTEAFF.

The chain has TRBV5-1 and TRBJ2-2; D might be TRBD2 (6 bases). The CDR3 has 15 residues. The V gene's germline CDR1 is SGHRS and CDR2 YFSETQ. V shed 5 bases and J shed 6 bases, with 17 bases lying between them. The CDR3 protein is CASRRERGQPGELFF. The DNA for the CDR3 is TGCGCCAGCAGACGGGAGAGAGGTCAGCCCGGGGAGCTGTTTTTT.

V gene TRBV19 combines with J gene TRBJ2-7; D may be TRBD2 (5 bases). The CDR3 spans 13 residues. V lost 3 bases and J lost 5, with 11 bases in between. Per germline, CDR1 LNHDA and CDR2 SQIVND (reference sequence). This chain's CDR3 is CASSITAGNEQYF. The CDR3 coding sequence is TGTGCCAGTAGTATCACGGCGGGCAACGAGCAGTACTTC.